These 31 T cell receptor beta chains came from one sample sequenced in a study of T-cell reconstitution after alpha-beta-depleted transplantation in children. Unique molecular identifiers featured in how the TCRbeta library was prepared. One entry per CDR3 protein, called by TCRdb with MiXCR from the PCR reads. This sample has about 300,000 distinct CDR3 sequences; around a tenth occur once, and the top ten carry 7.5%. The sample in question was PBMCs, obtained before TCRalphabeta/CD19-depleted stem cell transplant. These receptors were taken from a boy under three years old with acute myeloid leukemia, due to receive a stem cell transplant.

This clonotype was counted ten times or more. V and J are TRBV12-3 or TRBV12-4 and TRBJ2-7, with 7 nucleotides matching TRBD1. Losses at the gene ends were 5 bases for V and 2 bases for J; bases not matched to a gene: 9. The CDR3 has 15 residues. CDR3 in DNA: TGTGCCAGCAGTGCCTCAAGCGACAGGGCCTACGAGCAGTACTTC. Its translation is CASSASSDRAYEQYF.

This clonotype was seen repeatedly, ten times or more. This chain links TRBV4-2 with TRBJ1-6; tentative D call: TRBD1 (5 bases). This CDR3 contains 16 residues. Per the germline V gene, CDR1 is LGHNA and CDR2 is YNFKEQ. Trimming cost V 0 bases and J 8 bases, with 14 bases left between them. The CDR3 here is CASSQDPAGPDSPLHF. CDR3 bases: TGTGCCAGCAGCCAAGATCCGGCAGGGCCTGATTCACCCCTCCACTTT.

About this clonotype: Since a much larger clone is just one base distant, this may be a read error. The rearrangement uses TRBV12-3 or TRBV12-4 and TRBJ2-7; 7 nucleotides match TRBD1. The CDR3 totals 14 residues. CDR3 DNA: TGTGCCAGCAGAACAACAGGGGAGTCCTACGACCAGTACTTC. It yields the protein CASRTTGESYDQYF.

The sample holds many counts of this clonotype. V and J are TRBV20-1 and TRBJ2-5; weak D call: TRBD1 (6 bases). The CDR3 is made up of 15 amino acids. The V and J ends lost 4 bases and 5 bases respectively, with 20 bases between them. The germline V gene has CDR1 DFQATT and CDR2 SNEGSKA (reference sequence). CDR3 residues: CSATIPERGSETQYF. The DNA for the CDR3 is TGCAGTGCTACCATTCCGGAGAGGGGGTCTGAGACCCAGTACTTC.

This clonotype has ten or more counts. The J gene is TRBJ2-7, the V gene TRBV5-1, with no clear D. CDR3 length equals 11 residues. Trimming pared 4 bases from V and 5 bases from J, leaving 7 bases between. The germline V gene encodes CDR1 SGHRS and CDR2 YFSETQ. The DNA for the CDR3 is TGCGCCAGCAGCCTGCGGCACGAGCAGTACTTC. Amino acid sequence: CASSLRHEQYF.

This clonotype was seen ten or more times. The V gene is TRBV6-2 or TRBV6-3, the J gene TRBJ1-2; D gene uncertain. Germline V CDR1 and CDR2: MNHEY, SVGEGT. The CDR3 covers 13 residues. V lost 6 bases, J lost 4 bases, and 12 bases lay in between. The CDR3 DNA follows: TGTGCCAGCAGGGACGGAACCCGCTATGGCTACACCTTC. As protein: CASRDGTRYGYTF.

This clonotype was seen at least ten times. CDR3 amino acids: CASSQDLGKPLHF. The CDR3 nucleotides read TGTGCCAGCAGCCAAGATCTGGGGAAACCCCTCCACTTT. The V gene is TRBV4-2, the J gene TRBJ1-6, with D unclear. The CDR3 totals 13 residues. Deletions cut 0 bases from V and 12 bases from J, with 9 bases between. The germline CDR1 and CDR2 sequences are LGHNA and YNFKEQ.

This clonotype was seen at least ten times. The genes are TRBV7-9 and TRBJ2-4, with 11 positions matching TRBD1. The V gene's germline CDR1 is SEHNR and CDR2 FQNEAQ (reference sequence). Trimming cost V 5 bases and J 0 bases; bases outside gene matches: 3. This CDR3 has 16 residues. The CDR3 protein is CASSGDRGVAKNIQYF. The CDR3 region has the DNA TGTGCCAGCAGCGGGGACAGGGGGGTAGCCAAAAACATTCAGTACTTC.

This chain connects TRBV7-2 to TRBJ1-5; D not certain. Looked up from germline, CDR1 is SGHTA and CDR2 is FQGNSA. The CDR3 loop spans 15 amino acids. Deletions cut 3 bases from V and 0 bases from J, with 9 bases between. The CDR3: CASSFSYYSNQPQHF. The CDR3 DNA sequence: TGTGCCAGCAGCTTCAGCTACTATAGCAATCAGCCCCAGCATTTT.

This clonotype has ten or more counts. The chain uses TRBV7-9 and TRBJ2-3; TRBD2 matches 10 bases. The CDR3 consists of 15 residues. Germline trimming cut 3 bases from V and 3 bases from J; bases unmatched to any gene: 3. CDR1 and CDR2 from the germline V gene are SEHNR and FQNEAQ (reference sequence). The CDR3 DNA reads as TGTGCCAGCAGCTTTACTAGCGGGGTGACAGATACGCAGTATTTT. Its protein is CASSFTSGVTDTQYF.

This clonotype was recorded at least ten times. The rearrangement joins TRBV7-8 to TRBJ2-3, with D tentatively TRBD2 (7 bases). This CDR3 has 17 residues. Germline values: CDR1 SGHVS, CDR2 FQNEAQ. V lost 6 bases and J 1 base, leaving 20 bases between the germline ends. CDR3 DNA sequence: TGTGCCAGCAGACCATTGCCGGCGGGGGCCCGCACAGATACGCAGTATTTT. Protein sequence: CASRPLPAGARTDTQYF.

This clonotype has a count of ten or more. J is TRBJ2-1 and V is TRBV6-2 or TRBV6-3; 10 bases align to TRBD2. The CDR3 totals 16 residues. Germline CDR1 MNHEY, CDR2 SVGEGT. Losses at the gene ends were 0 bases for V and 6 bases for J; bases not matched to a gene: 5. The CDR3 DNA sequence: TGTGCCAGCAGTTACTCGAATAGCGGGGGGATCAATGAGCAGTTCTTC. It codes for CASSYSNSGGINEQFF.

About this clonotype: A much larger clone differs from this one at a single base, so this may be a read error. The gene calls are TRBV28 and TRBJ2-1, with 8 bases lining up with TRBD2. This CDR3 comprises 14 residues. Germline V lookup: CDR1 MDHEN, CDR2 SYDVKM. This chain's CDR3 is CASSPGLGVRERFF. The CDR3 DNA reads as TGTGCCAGCAGTCCGGGACTAGGAGTGAGGGAGCGGTTCTTC.

There are many counts of this clonotype. The rearrangement links TRBV10-2 to TRBJ2-7; D not resolved. V lost 2 bases to trimming and J lost 4 bases, with 3 bases between them. The V gene's germline CDR1 is WSHSY and CDR2 SAAADI. The CDR3 runs 11 residues. The DNA for the CDR3 is TGCGCCAGCAGTGAGCAATACGAGCAGTACTTC. This translates into CASSEQYEQYF.

Ten or more counts support this clonotype. The rearrangement links TRBV7-2 to TRBJ2-7; either TRBD1 or TRBD2 may fit D (6 bases each). Germline V CDR1 and CDR2: SGHTA, FQGNSA. The CDR3 loop spans 15 amino acids. With 3 bases removed from V and 2 bases from J, the gap between germline ends came to 14 bases. Here the CDR3 reads CASSLGGGSPYEQYF. As DNA, the CDR3 is TGTGCCAGCAGCTTGGGGGGCGGAAGTCCCTACGAGCAGTACTTC.

This clonotype showed up many times. CDR3 bases: TGCGCCAGCAGTAACAGGGGGCAAGGAGAGACCCAGTACTTC. Its protein product is CASSNRGQGETQYF. The rearrangement joins TRBV5-1 to TRBJ2-5, with 9 bases fitting TRBD1. The germline CDR1 and CDR2 sequences are SGHRS and YFSETQ. This CDR3 comprises 14 residues. Trimming took 5 bases from V and 4 from J; bases not matched to a gene: 6. The whole variable domain, filled in from reference TRBV5-1 and TRBJ2-5, reads KAGVTQTPRYLIKTRGQQVTLSCSPISGHRSVSWYQQTPGQGLQFLFEYFSETQRNKGNFPGRFSGRQFSNSRSEMNVSTLELGDSALYLCASSNRGQGETQYFGPGTRLLVL.

At least ten counts were recorded for this clonotype. The genes are TRBV18 and TRBJ1-1, with a tentative D call TRBD1 (6 bases). The CDR3 consists of 13 residues. Germline values: CDR1 KGHSH, CDR2 LQKENI. With 6 bases removed from V and 5 bases from J, the gap between germline ends came to 13 bases. The CDR3 spells CASSPYRETEAFF. Here the CDR3 DNA reads TGTGCCAGCTCGCCCTACAGGGAAACTGAAGCTTTCTTT. Looking up the rest from reference TRBV18 and TRBJ1-1 gives the full variable domain: NAGVMQNPRHLVRRRGQEARLRCSPMKGHSHVYWYRQLPEEGLKFMVYLQKENIIDESGMPKERFSAEFPKEGPSILRIQQVVRGDSAAYFCASSPYRETEAFFGQGTRLTVV.

In this sample, this clonotype turned up many times. This chain joins TRBV12-3 or TRBV12-4 and TRBJ2-1; D unresolved. V gave up 8 bases and J gave up 10 bases, with 15 bases separating them. The CDR3 contains 12 residues. The CDR3 loop is CASGDPNGEQFF. The CDR3 nucleotides are TGTGCCAGCGGTGACCCAAACGGAGAGCAGTTCTTC.

In this sample, this clonotype turned up many times. The chain carries TRBV5-1 and TRBJ1-1; possibly TRBD1 for D (5 bases). V was pared by 7 bases and J by 0 bases, with 13 bases between. The CDR3 has 14 residues. Germline CDR1 and CDR2: SGHRS and YFSETQ. CDR3 residues: CASAGGAMNTEAFF. The CDR3 DNA reads as TGCGCCAGCGCTGGAGGGGCCATGAACACTGAAGCTTTCTTT.

This clonotype has at least ten counts. V gene TRBV29-1 combines with J gene TRBJ2-7, with 7 bases aligning to TRBD1. The V and J ends lost 6 bases and 5 bases, in that order; junction bases with no gene match: 7. Per germline, CDR1 SQVTM and CDR2 ANQGSEA. The CDR3 length is 12 residues. The CDR3 DNA follows: TGCAGCGTACAGGGGCTCGAGGACGAGCAGTACTTC. Translated, it gives CSVQGLEDEQYF.

Ten or more counts support this clonotype. The chain carries TRBV12-3 or TRBV12-4 and TRBJ1-3; tentatively, D is TRBD1 (6 bases). Trimming removed 10 bases at V and 2 bases at J, with 15 bases between. The CDR3 is made up of 14 amino acids. DNA for the CDR3: TGTGCCATCCGAATCAGGGGTCCTGGAAACACCATATATTTT. This codes for CAIRIRGPGNTIYF.

This clonotype has ten or more counts. The chain carries TRBV20-1 and TRBJ2-5; 8 bases align to TRBD2. In germline, CDR1 is DFQATT, CDR2 SNEGSKA (reference sequence). The CDR3 contains 17 residues. V gave up 2 bases and J gave up 2 bases; unmatched junction bases: 13. CDR3 nucleotide sequence: TGCAGTGCTAGACTAGCGGGTGGTCTTTTGTGGCAAGAGACCCAGTACTTC. It encodes CSARLAGGLLWQETQYF.

In this sample, this clonotype turned up many times. The chain recombines TRBV15 with TRBJ2-1, with unresolved D. This CDR3 spans 14 amino acids. The ends were cut back, 0 bases at V and 6 bases at J, with 9 bases in the middle. CDR1 is LNHNV, CDR2 YYDKDF, per germline (reference sequence). DNA for the CDR3: TGTGCCACCAGCAGAGATCTCAGAGGCAATGAGCAGTTCTTC. This sequence encodes CATSRDLRGNEQFF.

This clonotype was seen ten or more times. The rearrangement uses TRBV15 and TRBJ2-1, with D unclear. Trimming stripped 1 base from V and 4 bases from J, with 11 bases between. The CDR3 has 15 amino acids. Germline-derived CDR1 and CDR2 are LNHNV and YYDKDF (reference sequence). The CDR3 sequence: CATSRVGPPYNEQFF. As DNA, the CDR3 is TGTGCCACCAGCAGAGTCGGGCCGCCGTACAATGAGCAGTTCTTC. Supplemented by reference TRBV15 and TRBJ2-1, the full variable domain reads DAMVIQNPRYQVTQFGKPVTLSCSQTLNHNVMYWYQQKSSQAPKLLFHYYDKDFNNEADTPDNFQSRRPNTSFCFLDIRSPGLGDTAMYLCATSRVGPPYNEQFFGPGTRLTVL.

At least ten counts were recorded for this clonotype. The V call is TRBV28, the J call TRBJ2-3; 11 nucleotides line up with TRBD2. V lost 6 bases and J lost 0; bases outside the gene matches: 5. The CDR3 totals 16 residues. The germline V gene has CDR1 MDHEN and CDR2 SYDVKM. The CDR3 nucleotides are TGTGCCAGCAGACTAGCGGGGGTCCCTAGCACAGATACGCAGTATTTT. As protein: CASRLAGVPSTDTQYF.

This clonotype appeared many times. V usage is TRBV7-2 and J usage is TRBJ2-4, with 13 positions matching TRBD2. Losses at the gene ends were 5 bases for V and 6 bases for J; bases not matched to a gene: 13. Per the germline V gene, CDR1 is SGHTA and CDR2 is FQGNSA. The CDR3 is 18 amino acids. The CDR3 here is CASSPPGLAGAMGNIQYF. The CDR3, as DNA: TGTGCCAGCAGCCCCCCCGGACTAGCGGGAGCTATGGGAAACATTCAGTACTTC.

This clonotype showed up many times. This chain connects TRBV7-2 to TRBJ1-5, with D perhaps TRBD1 (5 bases). The CDR3 loop spans 15 amino acids. The V gene lost 2 bases and the J gene lost 4 bases, with 12 bases spanning the gap. The germline V gene encodes CDR1 SGHTA and CDR2 FQGNSA. The CDR3 sequence is CASSLSGSFNQPQHF. CDR3 nucleotide sequence: TGTGCCAGCAGCTTATCAGGGTCCTTTAATCAGCCCCAGCATTTT. Combining the CDR3 with reference TRBV7-2 and TRBJ1-5 gives the whole variable domain GAGVSQSPSNKVTEKGKDVELRCDPISGHTALYWYRQSLGQGLEFLIYFQGNSAPDKSGLPSDRFSAERTGGSVSTLTIQRTQQEDSAVYLCASSLSGSFNQPQHFGDGTRLSIL.

This sequence joins TRBV15 and TRBJ2-6; D possibly corresponds to TRBD1 (5 bases). This CDR3 spans 19 amino acids. V lost 2 bases and J 1 base, leaving 18 bases between the germline ends. Germline V CDR1 and CDR2: LNHNV, YYDKDF (reference sequence). For the CDR3, the DNA is TGTGCCACCAGCAGATTTCTTCCTAGGGGTAATTCTGGGGCCAACGTCCTGACTTTC. Residues: CATSRFLPRGNSGANVLTF.

This clonotype was picked up many times. This chain uses TRBV30 with TRBJ2-7, with unresolved D. The CDR3 is 11 residues long. Germline V gene lookup returns CDR1 GTSNPN and CDR2 SVGIG (reference sequence). With 1 base removed from V and 4 bases from J, the gap between germline ends came to 5 bases. Here the CDR3 DNA reads TGTGCCTGGAGTGGACAATACGAGCAGTACTTC. Translated, it gives CAWSGQYEQYF.

The table lists this clonotype with many counts. The chain links TRBV24-1 to TRBJ2-1; 10 positions agree with TRBD2. This CDR3 is 14 amino acids long. Per the germline V gene, CDR1 is KGHDR and CDR2 is SFDVKD. The ends lost 4 bases at V and 6 bases at J; junction bases unmatched: 2. This CDR3 reads CATSERTSGNEQFF. In DNA, the CDR3 is TGTGCCACCAGTGAGAGGACTAGCGGCAATGAGCAGTTCTTC.

A word on this clonotype: A much larger clone is a single base away; this may be a read error. Lacking the conserved final phenylalanine or tryptophan, this CDR3 likely reflects a read error. V gene TRBV11-1 combines with J gene TRBJ1-4; D possibly corresponds to TRBD1 (6 bases). Germline CDR1 SGHAT, CDR2 FQDESV (reference sequence). The CDR3 extends over 13 amino acids. Trimming cost V 5 bases and J 5 bases, with 9 bases left between them. CDR3 amino acids: CASSPGTNEKLFY. The CDR3 nucleotides are TGTGCCAGCAGCCCCGGGACAAATGAAAAACTGTTTTAT.